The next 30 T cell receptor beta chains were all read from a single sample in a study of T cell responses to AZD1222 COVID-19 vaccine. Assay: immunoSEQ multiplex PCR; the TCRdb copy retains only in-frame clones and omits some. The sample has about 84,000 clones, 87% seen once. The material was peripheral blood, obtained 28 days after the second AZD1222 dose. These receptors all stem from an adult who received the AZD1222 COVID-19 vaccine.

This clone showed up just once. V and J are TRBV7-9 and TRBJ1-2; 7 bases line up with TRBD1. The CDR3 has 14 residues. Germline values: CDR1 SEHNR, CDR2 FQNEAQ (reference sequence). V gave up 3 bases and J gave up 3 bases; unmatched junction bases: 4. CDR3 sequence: CASSFGTDYYGYTF. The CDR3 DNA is TGTGCCAGCAGCTTCGGGACAGATTACTATGGCTACACCTTC.

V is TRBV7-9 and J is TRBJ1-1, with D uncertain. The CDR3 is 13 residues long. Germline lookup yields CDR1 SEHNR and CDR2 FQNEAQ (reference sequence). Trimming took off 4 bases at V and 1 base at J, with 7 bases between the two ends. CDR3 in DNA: TGTGCCAGCAGCTCGGACGGGAACACTGAAGCTTTCTTT. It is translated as CASSSDGNTEAFF.

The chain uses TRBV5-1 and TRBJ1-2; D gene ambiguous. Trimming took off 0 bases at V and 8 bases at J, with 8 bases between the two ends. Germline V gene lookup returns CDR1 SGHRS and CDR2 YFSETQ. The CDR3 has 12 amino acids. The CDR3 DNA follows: TGCGCCAGCAGCTTGGGGGGTCGCGGCTACACCTTC. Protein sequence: CASSLGGRGYTF.

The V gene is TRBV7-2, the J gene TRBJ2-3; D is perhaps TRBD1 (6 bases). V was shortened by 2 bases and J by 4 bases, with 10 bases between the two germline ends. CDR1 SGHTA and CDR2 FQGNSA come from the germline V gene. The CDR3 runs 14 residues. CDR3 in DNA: TGTGCCAGCAGCTTAAGGGGGACCCCAGATACGCAGTATTTT. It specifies CASSLRGTPDTQYF.

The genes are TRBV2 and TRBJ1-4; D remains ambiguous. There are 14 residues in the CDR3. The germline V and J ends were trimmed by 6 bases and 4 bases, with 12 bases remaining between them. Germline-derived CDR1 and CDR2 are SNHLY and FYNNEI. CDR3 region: CASRGRTINEKLFF. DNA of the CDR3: TGTGCCAGCAGAGGACGGACGATTAATGAAAAACTGTTTTTT.

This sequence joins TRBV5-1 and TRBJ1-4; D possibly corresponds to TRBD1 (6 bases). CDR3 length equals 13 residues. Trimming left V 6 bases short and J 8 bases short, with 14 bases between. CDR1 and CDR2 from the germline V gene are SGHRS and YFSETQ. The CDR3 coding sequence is TGCGCCAGCAATGCCGGGGGCGGGGAAAAACTGTTTTTT. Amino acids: CASNAGGGEKLFF.

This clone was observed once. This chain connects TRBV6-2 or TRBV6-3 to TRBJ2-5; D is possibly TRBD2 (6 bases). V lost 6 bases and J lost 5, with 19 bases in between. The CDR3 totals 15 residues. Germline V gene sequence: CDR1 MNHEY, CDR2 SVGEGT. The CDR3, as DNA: TGTGCCAGCAGCTCCTGGGGCGGGGTTGGGGAGACCCAGTACTTC. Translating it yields CASSSWGGVGETQYF.

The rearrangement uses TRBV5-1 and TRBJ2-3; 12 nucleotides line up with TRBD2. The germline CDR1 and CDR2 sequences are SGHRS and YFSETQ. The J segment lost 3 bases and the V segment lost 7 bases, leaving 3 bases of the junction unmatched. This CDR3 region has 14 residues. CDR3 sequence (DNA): TGCGCCAGCCTAGCGGGGGGGCCAACAGATACGCAGTATTTT. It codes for CASLAGGPTDTQYF.

The CDR3 loop reads CATDGGDYSEAFF. In DNA form, the CDR3 reads TGTGCCACCGACGGCGGGGATTATTCTGAAGCTTTCTTT. The chain couples TRBV24-1 to TRBJ1-1; D is ambiguous. This CDR3 comprises 13 residues. The germline CDR1 and CDR2 sequences are KGHDR and SFDVKD. V shed 9 bases and J shed 6 bases, with 16 bases lying between them.

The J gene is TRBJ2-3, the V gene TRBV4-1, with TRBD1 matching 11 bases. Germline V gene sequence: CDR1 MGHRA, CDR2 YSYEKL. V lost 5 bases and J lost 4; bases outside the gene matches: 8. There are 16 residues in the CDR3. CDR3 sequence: CASSLPRDRGADTQYF. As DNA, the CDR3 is TGCGCCAGCAGCTTGCCCCGGGACAGGGGGGCAGATACGCAGTATTTT.

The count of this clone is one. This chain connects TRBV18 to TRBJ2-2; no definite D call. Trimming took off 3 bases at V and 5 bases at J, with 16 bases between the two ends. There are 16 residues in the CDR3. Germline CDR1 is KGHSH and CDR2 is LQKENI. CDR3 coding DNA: TGTGCCAGCTCACCCGCCAGCTTAGGCAGTACCGGGGAGCTGTTTTTT. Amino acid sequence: CASSPASLGSTGELFF.

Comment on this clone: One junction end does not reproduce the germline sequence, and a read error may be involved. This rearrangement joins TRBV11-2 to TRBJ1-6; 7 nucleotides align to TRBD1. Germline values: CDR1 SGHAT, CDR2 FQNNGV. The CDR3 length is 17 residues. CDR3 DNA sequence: TGTGCCAGCAGCCCCAGAGGGGCAGGGGGGTATAGTTCACCCCTCCACTTT. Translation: CASSPRGAGGYSSPLHF.

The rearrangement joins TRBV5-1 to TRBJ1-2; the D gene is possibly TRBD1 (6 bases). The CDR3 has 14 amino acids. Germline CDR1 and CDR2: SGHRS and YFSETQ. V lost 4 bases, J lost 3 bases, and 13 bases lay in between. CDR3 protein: CASSPPDSYYGYTF. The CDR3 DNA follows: TGCGCCAGCAGCCCGCCGGACAGCTACTATGGCTACACCTTC.

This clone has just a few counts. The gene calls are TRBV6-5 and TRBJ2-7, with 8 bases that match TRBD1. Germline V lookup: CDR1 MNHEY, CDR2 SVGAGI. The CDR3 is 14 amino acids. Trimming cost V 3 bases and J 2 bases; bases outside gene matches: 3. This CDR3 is CASSYGTGAYEQYF. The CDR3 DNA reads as TGTGCCAGCAGTTATGGGACAGGAGCCTACGAGCAGTACTTC.

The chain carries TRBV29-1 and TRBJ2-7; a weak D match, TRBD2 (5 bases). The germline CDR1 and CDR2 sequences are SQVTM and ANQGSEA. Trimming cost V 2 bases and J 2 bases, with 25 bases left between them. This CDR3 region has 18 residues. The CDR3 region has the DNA TGCAGCGTTGAATTGGTTACCGGGGTCCTATCCTTCACCTACGAGCAGTACTTC. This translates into CSVELVTGVLSFTYEQYF.

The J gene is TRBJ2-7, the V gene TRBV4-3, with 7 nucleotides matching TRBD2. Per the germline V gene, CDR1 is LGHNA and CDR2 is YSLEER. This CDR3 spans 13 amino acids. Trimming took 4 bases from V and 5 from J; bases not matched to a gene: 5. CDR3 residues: CASSLSLADEQYF. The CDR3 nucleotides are TGCGCCAGCAGCCTCAGTCTAGCGGACGAGCAGTACTTC.

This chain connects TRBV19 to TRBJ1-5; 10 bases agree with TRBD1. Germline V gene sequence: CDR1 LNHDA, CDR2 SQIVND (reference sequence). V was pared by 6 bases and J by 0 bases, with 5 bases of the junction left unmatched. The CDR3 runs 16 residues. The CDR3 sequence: CASRPGDRGSNQPQHF. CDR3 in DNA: TGTGCCAGTAGACCTGGGGACAGGGGTAGCAATCAGCCCCAGCATTTT.

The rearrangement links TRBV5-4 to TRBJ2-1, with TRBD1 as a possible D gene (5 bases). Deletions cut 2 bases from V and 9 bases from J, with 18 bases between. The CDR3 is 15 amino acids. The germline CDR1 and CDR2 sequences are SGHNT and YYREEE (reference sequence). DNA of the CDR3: TGTGCCAGCAGCTTAGGGTGGTCAGGGATTAGTGAGCAGTTCTTC. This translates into CASSLGWSGISEQFF.

The CDR3 DNA sequence: TGTGCCAGCAGCCCGGGACTAGCGGGGGGGCCTCTCCCCAATGAGCAGTTCTTC. Its translation: CASSPGLAGGPLPNEQFF. The rearrangement joins TRBV7-9 to TRBJ2-1, with TRBD2 matching over 16 bases. The CDR3 consists of 18 residues. With V trimmed by 5 bases and J by 6 bases, 10 bases remained unmatched. CDR1 is SEHNR, CDR2 FQNEAQ, per germline (reference sequence). Based on the CDR3 plus reference TRBV7-9 and TRBJ2-1, the full variable domain is DTGVSQNPRHKITKRGQNVTFRCDPISEHNRLYWYRQTLGQGPEFLTYFQNEAQLEKSRLLSDRFSAERPKGSFSTLEIQRTEQGDSAMYLCASSPGLAGGPLPNEQFFGPGTRLTVL.

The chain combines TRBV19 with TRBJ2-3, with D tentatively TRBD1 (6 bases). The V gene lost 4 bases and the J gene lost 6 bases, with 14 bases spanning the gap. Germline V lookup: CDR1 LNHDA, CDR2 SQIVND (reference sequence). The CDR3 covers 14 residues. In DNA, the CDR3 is TGTGCCAGTAGTACAAACCGGGACAAGGATACGCAGTATTTT. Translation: CASSTNRDKDTQYF.

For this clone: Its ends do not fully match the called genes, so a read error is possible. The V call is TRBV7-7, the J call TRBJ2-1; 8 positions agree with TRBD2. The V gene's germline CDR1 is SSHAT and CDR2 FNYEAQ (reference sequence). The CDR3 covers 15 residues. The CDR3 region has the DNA TGTGCTAGCAGCTTACTAACGGGGGGGCCCAATGAGCAGTTCTTC. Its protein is CASSLLTGGPNEQFF.

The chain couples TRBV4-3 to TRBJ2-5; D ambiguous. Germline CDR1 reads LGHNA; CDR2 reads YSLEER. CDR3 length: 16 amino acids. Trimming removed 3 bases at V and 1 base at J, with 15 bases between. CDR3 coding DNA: TGCGCCAGCAGCCAGGATCCCGGGCGGAGCCAAGAGACCCAGTACTTC. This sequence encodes CASSQDPGRSQETQYF.

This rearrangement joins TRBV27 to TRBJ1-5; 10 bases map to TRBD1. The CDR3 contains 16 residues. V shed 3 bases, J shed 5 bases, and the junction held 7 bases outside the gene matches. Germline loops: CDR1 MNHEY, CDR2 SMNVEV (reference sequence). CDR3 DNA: TGTGCCAGCAGTTTTGGGGGACAGGGGCTTCATCAGCCCCAGCATTTT. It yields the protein CASSFGGQGLHQPQHF.

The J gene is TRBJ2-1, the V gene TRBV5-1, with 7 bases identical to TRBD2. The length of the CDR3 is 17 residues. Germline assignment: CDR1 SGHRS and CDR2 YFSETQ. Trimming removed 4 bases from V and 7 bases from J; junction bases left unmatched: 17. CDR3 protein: CASSPWDGNPAGNEQFF. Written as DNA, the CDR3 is TGCGCCAGCAGCCCTTGGGACGGCAACCCAGCGGGGAATGAGCAGTTCTTC.

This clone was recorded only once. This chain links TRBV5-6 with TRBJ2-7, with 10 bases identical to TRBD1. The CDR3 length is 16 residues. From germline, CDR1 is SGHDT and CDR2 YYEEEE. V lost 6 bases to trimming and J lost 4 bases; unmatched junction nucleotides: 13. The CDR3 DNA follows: TGTGCCAGCACCCAGGCTCTCGACAGGGGGCAATACGAGCAGTACTTC. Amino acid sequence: CASTQALDRGQYEQYF.

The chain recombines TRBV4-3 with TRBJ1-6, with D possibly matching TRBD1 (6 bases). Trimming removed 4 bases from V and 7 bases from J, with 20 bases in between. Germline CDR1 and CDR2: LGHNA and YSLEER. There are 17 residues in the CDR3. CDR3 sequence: CASSPAGGGSANSPLHF. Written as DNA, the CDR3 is TGCGCCAGCAGCCCCGCCGGGGGGGGCTCGGCGAATTCACCCCTCCACTTT.

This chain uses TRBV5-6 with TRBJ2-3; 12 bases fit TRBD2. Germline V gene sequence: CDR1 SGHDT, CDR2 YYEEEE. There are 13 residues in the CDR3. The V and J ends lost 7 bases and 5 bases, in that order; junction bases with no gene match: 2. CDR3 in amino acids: CASLAGGRDTQYF. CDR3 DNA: TGTGCCAGCCTAGCGGGGGGGCGAGATACGCAGTATTTT. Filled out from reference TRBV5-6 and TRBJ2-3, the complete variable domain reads DAGVTQSPTHLIKTRGQQVTLRCSPKSGHDTVSWYQQALGQGPQFIFQYYEEEERQRGNFPDRFSGHQFPNYSSELNVNALLLGDSALYLCASLAGGRDTQYFGPGTRLTVL.

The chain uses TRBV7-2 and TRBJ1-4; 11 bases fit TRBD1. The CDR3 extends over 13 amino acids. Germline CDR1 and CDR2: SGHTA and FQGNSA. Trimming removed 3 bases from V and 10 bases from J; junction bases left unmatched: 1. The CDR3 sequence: CASSFGTGGKLFF. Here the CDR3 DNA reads TGTGCCAGCAGCTTTGGGACAGGGGGAAAACTGTTTTTT.

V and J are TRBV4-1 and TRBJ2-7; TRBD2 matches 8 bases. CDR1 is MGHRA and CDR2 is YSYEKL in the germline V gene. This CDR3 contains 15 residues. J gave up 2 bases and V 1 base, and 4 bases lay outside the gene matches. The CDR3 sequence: CASSQGGSGAYEQYF. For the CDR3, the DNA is TGCGCCAGCAGCCAAGGAGGTAGCGGGGCCTACGAGCAGTACTTC.

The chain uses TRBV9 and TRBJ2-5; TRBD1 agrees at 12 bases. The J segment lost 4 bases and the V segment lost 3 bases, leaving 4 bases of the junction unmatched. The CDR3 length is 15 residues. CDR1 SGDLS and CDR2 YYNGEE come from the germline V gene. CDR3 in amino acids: CASSAGTGGAETQYF. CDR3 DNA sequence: TGTGCCAGCAGCGCCGGGACAGGGGGCGCAGAGACCCAGTACTTC.